The entry below describes one TCR beta chain. As yet, its antigen is unknown. TCRdb re-called the RT-PCR reads through MiXCR, storing one row per CDR3 protein. The table includes about half a million distinct CDR3 sequences, roughly 27% detected once. This specimen belongs to a study of response to subunit inactivated influenza vaccine. Study-level points and caveats: After each seasonal influenza vaccination, few new T cells are recruited, the authors suggested.

The germline V and J ends were trimmed by 4 bases and 4 bases, with 17 bases remaining between them. The CDR3 contains 15 residues. Germline V gives CDR1 SGHRS, CDR2 YFSETQ. The TCR originated in a man aged 45-65 years who received an inactivated influenza vaccine. The specimen was CD4+ T cells sorted from PBMCs, collected more than 4 days after vaccination. The genes are TRBV5-1 and TRBJ2-5, with unresolved D. The CDR3 coding sequence is TGCGCCAGCAGCCCGCCTACAAGGGCCGGAGAGACCCAGTACTTC. This gives the protein CASSPPTRAGETQYF.